This T cell receptor (beta chain) comes out of a study of cytomegalovirus exposure and HLA in healthy donors. On the study more broadly: Falling in the Caucasian-associated ancestry cluster were about four fifths of under 450 genotyped donors.

Trimming took off 4 bases at V and 5 bases at J, with 10 bases between the two ends. There are 13 residues in the CDR3. Looked up from germline, CDR1 is SGHRS and CDR2 is YFSETQ. Primers for the PCR totalled 60 Vbeta and 13 Jbeta. TCRdb keeps only in-frame clones here, not all; method: immunoSEQ multiplex PCR. The sample yields around 130,000 clones, 84% seen once. This sequence originates from a man aged 45-65 years in good health and CMV-seronegative. The sample was PBMCs. This chain joins TRBV5-1 and TRBJ2-1, with a possible D match to TRBD2 (5 bases). The CDR3 coding sequence is TGCGCCAGCAGCCCGGGGTCACACAATGAGCAGTTCTTC. This codes for CASSPGSHNEQFF. Together with reference TRBV5-1 and TRBJ2-1, the CDR3 gives the full variable domain: KAGVTQTPRYLIKTRGQQVTLSCSPISGHRSVSWYQQTPGQGLQFLFEYFSETQRNKGNFPGRFSGRQFSNSRSEMNVSTLELGDSALYLCASSPGSHNEQFFGPGTRLTVL.